Sequencing of this T cell receptor beta chain was carried out in a study of T cell repertoires in cytomegalovirus infection. Overall study: Matching HLA type and CMV infection were both indicated by public TCR beta signatures.

As regards this clonotype: The target antigen is unknown.

TCRdb re-called the reads with MiXCR, one entry per CDR3 protein. The data show approximately 500,000 distinct CDR3 sequences, 26% seen once. Points from the study as a whole: In two of eight donors, the top clonotype was HLA-C-restricted CMV-specific. Identification of carriers of CMV plus the relevant HLA was performed using cumulative public TCR beta family frequency.

This sequence was found in a human donor in good health (CMV status not recorded). Some clones in this sample may be carry-over from other donors' samples. Sequencing was done on a sample of PBMCs.

The DNA for the CDR3 is TGCGCCAGCAGCCAGGCCCCGGGTAGCGGGAAGACCGGGGAGCTGTTTTTT. Translated: CASSQAPGSGKTGELFF. This chain connects TRBV4-1 to TRBJ2-2; TRBD2 matches at 8 bases. The CDR3 spans 17 residues. Germline assignment: CDR1 MGHRA and CDR2 YSYEKL. V dropped 3 bases and J dropped 5; count of bases not matched to a gene: 11.